The rows below give T cell receptor beta chains drawn from one sample of a study of human T cells and chemical hapten exposure. TCRdb redid the calling of the 5' RACE reads with MiXCR, one entry per CDR3 protein. The repertoire holds 130,000 or so distinct CDR3 sequences, with 4.1% as singletons. These receptors were collected from a female donor in good health. The CDR3 runs from the conserved cysteine through the conserved F or W. A D gene is named only where the DNA matches it firmly. Some rows have no size entry. The others give once, few or many, or a class for an expanded clone.

j_call v_call clone_size d_call cdr3_nt cdr3_aa
TRBJ1-1 TRBV18 few . TGTGCCAGCTCACCAGGGGTTTTGAACACTGAAGCTTTCTTT CASSPGVLNTEAFF
TRBJ1-4 TRBV12-5 many . TGTGCTAGTGGTTTGGCCGAAAAACTGTTTTTT CASGLAEKLFF
TRBJ2-1 TRBV4-1 many . TGCGCCAGCAGCCAAGCCTCCCCTAGCCTCAATGAGCAGTTCTTC CASSQASPSLNEQFF
TRBJ1-1 TRBV7-9 few TRBD1 TGTGCCAGCAGCGCTACAGGGGGCCTAAACACTGAAGCTTTCTTT CASSATGGLNTEAFF
TRBJ1-1 TRBV6-2/TRBV6-3 . . TGTGCCAGCATCCGGGGCAGTCGGACTGAAGCTTTCTTT CASIRGSRTEAFF
TRBJ2-3 TRBV12-3/TRBV12-4 many . TGTGCCAGCAGTTTGTATGAGGGTTTCACACTTACAGATACGCAGTATTTT CASSLYEGFTLTDTQYF
TRBJ1-2 TRBV5-1 many . TGCGCCAGCAGCTGGGGGGCCTATGGCTACACCTTC CASSWGAYGYTF
TRBJ1-6 TRBV27 many . TGTGCCAGCAGGGGGACATTTGGAGGTAATTCACCCCTCCACTTT CASRGTFGGNSPLHF
TRBJ2-1 TRBV4-2 . TRBD1 TGTGCCAGCAGCCAAGATCAGGGACAGGGTTCCTACAATGAGCAGTTCTTC CASSQDQGQGSYNEQFF
TRBJ1-1 TRBV5-1 many . TGCGCCAGCAGCTTGTTTACCCCTATTGGTTATGCAAACACTGAAGCTTTCTTT CASSLFTPIGYANTEAFF
TRBJ2-1 TRBV2 many TRBD2 TGTGCCAGCGGACGGGTCCAGCGGGGGGGCAATGAGCAGTTCTTC CASGRVQRGGNEQFF